These 27 T cell receptor beta chains came from one sample sequenced in a study of shared clonotypes between healthy human individuals. The protocol was immunoSEQ multiplex PCR, while the TCRdb copy is restricted to in-frame clones and leaves out a portion. The profile shows over a million clones, under 99% of them singletons. Sequencing was performed on naive CD4+ T cells sorted from blood. Subset indicated: CD45RA+ positively selected. The receptor set was obtained from a man aged 25 to 40 in good health.

The genes are TRBV28 and TRBJ2-3; 12 nucleotides match TRBD2. V dropped 8 bases and J dropped 5; count of bases not matched to a gene: 8. Germline loops: CDR1 MDHEN, CDR2 SYDVKM. The CDR3 consists of 15 residues. CDR3 DNA sequence: TGTGCCAGCTCTCGACTAGCGGGAGAGGGAGATACGCAGTATTTT. Translated: CASSRLAGEGDTQYF.

The chain links TRBV28 to TRBJ1-5, with a tentative D call TRBD1 (6 bases). Trimming stripped 3 bases from V and 3 bases from J, with 12 bases between. The CDR3 runs to 15 residues. CDR1 is MDHEN and CDR2 is SYDVKM in the germline V gene. CDR3 residues: CASSFQGHHNQPQHF. In nucleotides, the CDR3 is TGTGCCAGCAGTTTTCAGGGGCATCACAATCAGCCCCAGCATTTT.

This clone has a handful of counts. V usage is TRBV7-9 and J usage is TRBJ2-7; D gene unclear. The CDR3 is 11 amino acids. Germline-derived CDR1 and CDR2 are SEHNR and FQNEAQ (reference sequence). With 5 bases removed from V and 0 bases from J, the gap between germline ends came to 2 bases. CDR3 in amino acids: CASSHSYEQYF. DNA for the CDR3: TGTGCCAGCAGCCACTCCTACGAGCAGTACTTC.

This rearrangement joins TRBV27 to TRBJ2-7; 10 bases line up with TRBD2. CDR1 is MNHEY, CDR2 SMNVEV, per germline (reference sequence). The CDR3 spans 14 residues. The V segment lost 7 bases and the J segment 6 bases; nucleotides outside the gene matches: 9. DNA of the CDR3: TGTGCCAGCACATCCAGCGGGAGGGCCATCGAGCAGTACTTC. Translation: CASTSSGRAIEQYF.

The chain uses TRBV28 and TRBJ2-2, with TRBD2 identical over 16 bases. V was clipped by 6 bases and J by 2 bases; unmatched bases: 6. CDR1 is MDHEN and CDR2 is SYDVKM in the germline V gene. This CDR3 has 18 amino acids. CDR3 residues: CASSPGLAGGPNTGELFF. CDR3 in DNA: TGTGCCAGCAGCCCGGGACTAGCGGGAGGGCCCAACACCGGGGAGCTGTTTTTT.

The chain uses TRBV19 and TRBJ1-2; D may be TRBD1 (5 bases). The ends were cut back, 1 base at V and 2 bases at J, with 11 bases in the middle. CDR1 and CDR2 from the germline V gene are LNHDA and SQIVND (reference sequence). This CDR3 is built from 15 residues. CDR3 amino acids: CASSIARTPNYGYTF. CDR3 nucleotides: TGTGCCAGTAGTATAGCCAGGACACCAAACTATGGCTACACCTTC.

The gene calls are TRBV9 and TRBJ2-7; TRBD2 agrees at 13 bases. V shed 0 bases, J shed 3 bases, and the junction held 9 bases outside the gene matches. Looked up from germline, CDR1 is SGDLS and CDR2 is YYNGEE. This CDR3 is 18 amino acids long. The CDR3 is CASSVGTSGRGTLYEQYF. The CDR3, as DNA: TGTGCCAGCAGCGTAGGCACTAGCGGGAGGGGTACTCTCTACGAGCAGTACTTC.

This clone appeared once. The CDR3 DNA follows: TGTGCCAGCAGCTTGGGGCAATTTTCCTACGAGCAGTACTTC. This gives the protein CASSLGQFSYEQYF. The V and J genes are TRBV7-2 and TRBJ2-7; TRBD1 is a possible D gene (5 bases). The CDR3 extends over 14 amino acids. Deletions cut 3 bases from V and 1 base from J, with 10 bases between. Germline V gene data show CDR1 as SGHTA and CDR2 as FQGNSA.

This clone was picked up one time. The chain combines TRBV10-2 with TRBJ2-7, with 11 bases fitting TRBD2. The CDR3 loop spans 15 amino acids. V lost 3 bases to trimming and J lost 6 bases; unmatched junction nucleotides: 7. The germline gives CDR1 WSHSY, CDR2 SAAADI. The CDR3 nucleotides are TGCGCCAGCAGTGAACGGGGACTAGCGGAGAGCGAGCAGTACTTC. Translated, it gives CASSERGLAESEQYF.

V gene TRBV5-4 combines with J gene TRBJ2-1; 7 bases agree with TRBD2. Germline V gene data show CDR1 as SGHNT and CDR2 as YYREEE (reference sequence). The junction had 10 bases not matched to a gene; V was cut back by 3 bases and J by 7 bases. The CDR3 length is 15 residues. The CDR3 here is CASSSVGGLRNEQFF. CDR3 sequence (DNA): TGTGCCAGCAGCTCGGTGGGGGGGTTGAGGAATGAGCAGTTCTTC.

The chain is built from TRBV15 and TRBJ2-6; D not resolved. This CDR3 region has 14 residues. V dropped 0 bases and J dropped 4 bases, with 4 bases sitting between them. Germline loops: CDR1 LNHNV, CDR2 YYDKDF (reference sequence). CDR3 nucleotides: TGTGCCACCAGCAGAGATCGAGGGGCCAACGTCCTGACTTTC. Translated: CATSRDRGANVLTF.

The chain carries TRBV5-1 and TRBJ2-1, with 8 bases identical to TRBD2. This CDR3 contains 15 residues. Germline CDR1 and CDR2: SGHRS and YFSETQ. The ends lost 0 bases at V and 5 bases at J; junction bases unmatched: 4. The CDR3, as DNA: TGCGCCAGCAGCTTGGTGGGACTAGAACACAATGAGCAGTTCTTC. This encodes CASSLVGLEHNEQFF.

The chain is built from TRBV18 and TRBJ1-5; no clear D gene. The CDR3 is 14 residues long. Germline V CDR1 and CDR2: KGHSH, LQKENI. Trimming cost V 2 bases and J 2 bases, with 7 bases left between them. The CDR3, as DNA: TGTGCCAGCTCACCATGGGGTGGCAATCAGCCCCAGCATTTT. It encodes CASSPWGGNQPQHF.

The chain has TRBV20-1 and TRBJ1-1; D unresolved. The germline gives CDR1 DFQATT, CDR2 SNEGSKA (reference sequence). The CDR3 has 9 amino acids. V gave up 7 bases and J gave up 7 bases, with 7 bases separating them. CDR3 protein: CSVLVEAFF. The CDR3 DNA follows: TGCAGTGTTCTCGTTGAAGCTTTCTTT.

This chain uses TRBV2 with TRBJ2-7; the D call may be TRBD1 or TRBD2 (5 bases each). This CDR3 is 13 amino acids long. The V gene's germline CDR1 is SNHLY and CDR2 FYNNEI. V lost 8 bases, J lost 7 bases, and 18 bases lay in between. CDR3 bases: TGTGCCAGCGAACGGGACCACGGTCTGGAGCAGTACTTC. This translates into CASERDHGLEQYF.

This chain joins TRBV2 and TRBJ1-5; possibly TRBD1 for D (6 bases). The germline V gene has CDR1 SNHLY and CDR2 FYNNEI. Trimming took 5 bases from V and 4 from J, leaving 15 bases between them. This CDR3 is built from 15 residues. The chain's CDR3 is CASSPGTSPNQPQHF. Written as DNA, the CDR3 is TGTGCCAGCAGTCCCGGGACATCCCCAAATCAGCCCCAGCATTTT.

The chain couples TRBV15 to TRBJ2-2, with TRBD2 identical over 11 bases. CDR1 and CDR2 from the germline V gene are LNHNV and YYDKDF (reference sequence). The CDR3 is 18 residues long. With 4 bases clipped from V and 3 bases from J, the junction kept 10 bases outside the gene matches. As DNA, the CDR3 is TGTGCCACCAGCACCACTAGCGGGAGAATCTTGGACACCGGGGAGCTGTTTTTT. Its translation: CATSTTSGRILDTGELFF.

The J gene is TRBJ2-4, the V gene TRBV10-3; either TRBD1 or TRBD2 may fit D (5 bases each). Germline V CDR1 and CDR2: ENHRY, SYGVKD. The CDR3 covers 18 residues. V was pared by 4 bases and J by 0 bases, with 19 bases between. This CDR3 reads CAISVERRDRLAKNIQYF. The CDR3 bases are TGTGCCATCAGTGTAGAGCGGCGCGACAGACTAGCCAAAAACATTCAGTACTTC.

The gene calls are TRBV19 and TRBJ1-1, with D perhaps matching TRBD1 (5 bases). Germline V gene data show CDR1 as LNHDA and CDR2 as SQIVND (reference sequence). The CDR3 length is 15 residues. V dropped 5 bases and J dropped 0 bases, with 13 bases sitting between them. The CDR3 loop is CASSFSGGLNTEAFF. CDR3 sequence (DNA): TGTGCCAGTAGTTTCTCCGGGGGGTTGAACACTGAAGCTTTCTTT.

This rearrangement joins TRBV5-1 to TRBJ1-3, with TRBD1 matching over 7 bases. This CDR3 is 16 amino acids long. The V gene's germline CDR1 is SGHRS and CDR2 YFSETQ. The junction had 5 bases not matched to a gene; V was cut back by 0 bases and J by 2 bases. The chain's CDR3 is CASSLEGAPPGNTIYF. The CDR3 bases are TGCGCCAGCAGCTTGGAGGGGGCGCCCCCTGGAAACACCATATATTTT.

The J gene is TRBJ2-5, the V gene TRBV28; D possibly corresponds to TRBD2 (5 bases). This CDR3 is 15 amino acids long. V gave up 6 bases and J gave up 7 bases, with 21 bases separating them. Germline-derived CDR1 and CDR2 are MDHEN and SYDVKM. CDR3 sequence (DNA): TGTGCCAGCAGCACACTAGTGCACGAAGAGTCGACCCAGTACTTC. It encodes CASSTLVHEESTQYF. The full variable domain, its missing parts supplied by reference TRBV28 and TRBJ2-5, is DVKVTQSSRYLVKRTGEKVFLECVQDMDHENMFWYRQDPGLGLRLIYFSYDVKMKEKGDIPEGYSVSREKKERFSLILESASTNQTSMYLCASSTLVHEESTQYFGPGTRLLVL.

This clone has just one count. V is TRBV10-1 and J is TRBJ2-7, with D unresolved. V dropped 3 bases and J dropped 3 bases, with 6 bases sitting between them. The length of the CDR3 is 12 residues. Germline V gene sequence: CDR1 WNHNN, CDR2 SYGVQD (reference sequence). The CDR3 spells CASSDSIYEQYF. The CDR3 bases are TGCGCCAGCAGTGACAGCATCTACGAGCAGTACTTC.

The chain carries TRBV27 and TRBJ2-1; 8 nucleotides align to TRBD2. Per germline, CDR1 MNHEY and CDR2 SMNVEV (reference sequence). After removal of 3 bases from V and 8 bases from J, the junction contained 6 bases not matched to a gene. This CDR3 is 14 amino acids long. CDR3 sequence reads: CASSLLGLVDEQFF. In nucleotides, the CDR3 is TGTGCCAGCAGTTTGTTGGGACTAGTGGATGAGCAGTTCTTC.

The rearrangement uses TRBV10-3 and TRBJ2-1, with 10 nucleotides matching TRBD1. The V gene end was trimmed by 0 bases and the J gene end by 6 bases; junction bases not matched to a gene: 5. This CDR3 spans 16 amino acids. Germline-derived CDR1 and CDR2 are ENHRY and SYGVKD. The CDR3 protein is CAISESRQGAGNEQFF. The CDR3, as DNA: TGTGCCATCAGTGAGTCAAGACAGGGGGCGGGCAATGAGCAGTTCTTC.

The chain couples TRBV6-1 to TRBJ2-5; 12 bases are a match to TRBD2. Germline lookup yields CDR1 MNHNS and CDR2 SASEGT. The CDR3 length is 15 residues. The V segment lost 3 bases and the J segment 5 bases; nucleotides outside the gene matches: 4. CDR3 loop: CASSERLAGVETQYF. The CDR3 DNA reads TGTGCCAGCAGTGAGCGACTAGCGGGAGTGGAGACCCAGTACTTC.

For this clone: The same CDR3 can be traced to other DNA sequences in this sample. The genes are TRBV28 and TRBJ1-1; D is perhaps TRBD1 (6 bases). Germline lookup yields CDR1 MDHEN and CDR2 SYDVKM. This CDR3 region has 14 residues. The germline V and J ends were trimmed by 8 bases and 0 bases, with 13 bases remaining between them. The CDR3 loop is CASRPGQMNTEAFF. DNA for the CDR3: TGTGCCAGCCGCCCCGGACAGATGAACACTGAAGCTTTCTTT.

V is TRBV9 and J is TRBJ2-7; 7 bases are shared with TRBD1. The V gene end was trimmed by 0 bases and the J gene end by 6 bases; junction bases not matched to a gene: 15. The V gene's germline CDR1 is SGDLS and CDR2 YYNGEE. The CDR3 length is 17 residues. CDR3 residues: CASSVDGSQGLLGEQYF. In DNA, the CDR3 is TGTGCCAGCAGCGTAGATGGTTCACAGGGGCTTCTGGGCGAGCAGTACTTC.